The 20 T cell receptor beta chains below were found in one sample sequenced in a study of OX40 agonist ivuxolimab in advanced cancers. Assay used: immunoSEQ multiplex PCR; TCRdb lists only in-frame clones, some missing. The table lists about 120,000 clones, about 93% of them singletons. Sequencing was performed on CD4+ or CD8+ T cells sorted from blood, taken in a trial of the OX40 agonist ivuxolimab. Receptors originate from an adult with an advanced solid tumor such as melanoma, head and neck, liver or kidney cancer.

This chain joins TRBV6-5 and TRBJ2-7; 8 bases align to TRBD2. J lost 4 bases, V lost 6 bases, and 8 bases had no gene match. Germline V gene lookup returns CDR1 MNHEY and CDR2 SVGAGI. This CDR3 contains 14 residues. CDR3 in DNA: TGTGCCAGCAGCAGAGGACTAGCTAAGTACGAGCAGTACTTC. Translating gives CASSRGLAKYEQYF.

DNA of the CDR3: TGCGCCAGCAGCTTGGTCCTAGCGGGGGCACACGAGCAGTACTTC. Its protein is CASSLVLAGAHEQYF. The chain couples TRBV5-1 to TRBJ2-7; the match to TRBD2 covers 10 bases. CDR1 is SGHRS, CDR2 YFSETQ, per germline. Germline trimming cut 0 bases from V and 5 bases from J; bases unmatched to any gene: 5. This CDR3 is 15 amino acids long. Looking up the rest from reference TRBV5-1 and TRBJ2-7 gives the full variable domain: KAGVTQTPRYLIKTRGQQVTLSCSPISGHRSVSWYQQTPGQGLQFLFEYFSETQRNKGNFPGRFSGRQFSNSRSEMNVSTLELGDSALYLCASSLVLAGAHEQYFGPGTRLTVT.

The chain has TRBV6-4 and TRBJ2-3; 9 bases fit TRBD2. CDR1 is MRHNA and CDR2 is SNTAGT in the germline V gene. The CDR3 length is 15 residues. The V segment lost 10 bases and the J segment 5 bases; nucleotides outside the gene matches: 13. This chain's CDR3 is CATTLTAGGRDTQYF. DNA of the CDR3: TGTGCCACCACATTGACAGCGGGAGGTCGAGATACGCAGTATTTT.

This chain uses TRBV19 with TRBJ2-2; D is undetermined. Deletions cut 8 bases from V and 2 bases from J, with 6 bases between. This CDR3 region has 12 residues. Germline values: CDR1 LNHDA, CDR2 SQIVND (reference sequence). The CDR3 DNA sequence: TGTGCCAGTGGGTTTAACACCGGGGAGCTGTTTTTT. It translates to CASGFNTGELFF.

V and J are TRBV5-1 and TRBJ2-3; 8 nucleotides align to TRBD2. J was trimmed by 0 bases and V by 4 bases; bases with no gene match: 4. This CDR3 contains 15 residues. Per the germline V gene, CDR1 is SGHRS and CDR2 is YFSETQ. As DNA, the CDR3 is TGCGCCAGCAGCCCGGGGGGGCTGAGCACAGATACGCAGTATTTT. It translates to CASSPGGLSTDTQYF.

This chain connects TRBV21-1 to TRBJ1-4; the table's D call of TRBD1 was not tested on the DNA. TRBV21-1 is deemed a pseudogene. This CDR3 has 18 residues. CDR3 residues: CASSKRDRVFATNEKLFF. The DNA for the CDR3 is TGTGCCAGCAGCAAGAGGGACAGGGTATTTGCAACTAATGAAAAACTGTTTTTT.

The chain links TRBV28 to TRBJ1-3; possible D gene TRBD1, 6 bases. The germline V gene has CDR1 MDHEN and CDR2 SYDVKM. This CDR3 region has 15 residues. Deletions cut 8 bases from V and 2 bases from J, with 16 bases between. DNA for the CDR3: TGTGCCAGCCACCCCGGGGGCTCCCCTGGAAACACCATATATTTT. Protein: CASHPGGSPGNTIYF.

The chain uses TRBV19 and TRBJ2-1; 8 bases are shared with TRBD2. The V gene's germline CDR1 is LNHDA and CDR2 SQIVND (reference sequence). V shed 7 bases, J shed 3 bases, and the junction held 17 bases outside the gene matches. CDR3 length: 18 amino acids. DNA for the CDR3: TGTGCCAGTAAGGACAGACCTGGGGTAGCGGGGATCTACAATGAGCAGTTCTTC. Translated: CASKDRPGVAGIYNEQFF.

This chain connects TRBV7-2 to TRBJ1-2; 9 bases agree with TRBD1. CDR3 length: 15 residues. Unmatched junction bases numbered 15, after V lost 8 bases and J lost 8 bases. Germline CDR1 is SGHTA and CDR2 is FQGNSA. As DNA, the CDR3 is TGTGCCAGCTGCACCGGGACAGGGCCCGTTAGGGGCTACACCTTC. Translated, it gives CASCTGTGPVRGYTF.

The chain carries TRBV20-1 and TRBJ1-4; perhaps TRBD1 as D (6 bases). Germline CDR1 reads DFQATT; CDR2 reads SNEGSKA (reference sequence). V lost 5 bases, J lost 7 bases, and 8 bases lay in between. The CDR3 spans 11 residues. This CDR3 is CSALTGEKLFF. In nucleotides, the CDR3 is TGCAGTGCTCTGACAGGTGAAAAACTGTTTTTT.

The V call is TRBV11-3, the J call TRBJ1-2, with D unresolved. Trimming took 10 bases from V and 4 from J, leaving 28 bases between them. This CDR3 is built from 17 residues. The germline V gene encodes CDR1 SGHNT and CDR2 YENEEA. CDR3 in amino acids: CATPSAGRTVAGYGYTF. In nucleotides, the CDR3 is TGTGCCACCCCCTCAGCAGGACGAACGGTGGCGGGCTATGGCTACACCTTC.

This sequence joins TRBV5-4 and TRBJ2-7; 7 bases align to TRBD2. CDR3 length: 14 amino acids. The J segment lost 6 bases and the V segment lost 0 bases, leaving 6 bases of the junction unmatched. Germline values: CDR1 SGHNT, CDR2 YYREEE (reference sequence). CDR3 nucleotide sequence: TGTGCCAGCAGCTTGGACGGCGGGAGAGGCGAGCAGTACTTC. Encoded protein: CASSLDGGRGEQYF.

This sequence joins TRBV20-1 and TRBJ1-2; possible D gene TRBD1, 5 bases. Germline V gives CDR1 DFQATT, CDR2 SNEGSKA (reference sequence). This CDR3 has 11 amino acids. The V gene lost 1 base and the J gene lost 7 bases, with 7 bases spanning the gap. The CDR3 protein is CSARGGSGYTF. CDR3 coding DNA: TGCAGTGCTAGAGGGGGCTCTGGCTACACCTTC.

The chain uses TRBV28 and TRBJ2-5, with a tentative D call TRBD2 (5 bases). The CDR3 consists of 14 residues. Germline lookup yields CDR1 MDHEN and CDR2 SYDVKM. Trimming removed 3 bases at V and 4 bases at J, with 12 bases between. The CDR3 DNA sequence: TGTGCCAGCAGTTTTCAGCGGATTTCAGAGACCCAGTACTTC. Encoded protein: CASSFQRISETQYF.

V gene TRBV25-1 combines with J gene TRBJ1-4; D perhaps matches TRBD1 (6 bases). The length of the CDR3 is 13 residues. Per the germline V gene, CDR1 is MGHDK and CDR2 is SYGVNS. Trimming left V 8 bases short and J 3 bases short, with 10 bases between. CDR3 coding DNA: TGTGCCAGCCAGGACAGCCCTAATGAAAAACTGTTTTTT. This translates into CASQDSPNEKLFF. The whole variable domain, filled in from reference TRBV25-1 and TRBJ1-4, reads EADIYQTPRYLVIGTGKKITLECSQTMGHDKMYWYQQDPGMELHLIHYSYGVNSTEKGDLSSESTVSRIRTEHFPLTLESARPSHTSQYLCASQDSPNEKLFFGSGTQLSVL.

This chain joins TRBV6-5 and TRBJ1-2; D may be TRBD1 (6 bases). CDR1 and CDR2 (germline): MNHEY, SVGAGI. V lost 5 bases and J lost 9, with 16 bases in between. There are 13 residues in the CDR3. CDR3 bases: TGTGCCAGCAGTGTCGGACAGCATGCAAGCTACACCTTC. It yields the protein CASSVGQHASYTF.

This clone was observed a single time. The gene calls are TRBV19 and TRBJ1-6, with a weak D call TRBD1 (5 bases). Trimming left V 5 bases short and J 6 bases short, with 20 bases between. Germline assignment: CDR1 LNHDA and CDR2 SQIVND (reference sequence). This CDR3 region has 17 residues. CDR3 sequence reads: CASSQPGTGMSNSPLHF. DNA of the CDR3: TGTGCCAGTAGTCAGCCCGGGACCGGCATGTCTAATTCACCCCTCCACTTT.

The chain joins TRBV15 to TRBJ2-5; tentatively, D is TRBD1 or TRBD2 (7 bases each). CDR1 LNHNV and CDR2 YYDKDF come from the germline V gene (reference sequence). The CDR3 has 14 residues. V was cut by 0 bases and J by 4 bases, with 9 bases left in between. The CDR3 loop is CATSRDRGGETQYF. In DNA, the CDR3 is TGTGCCACCAGCAGAGACAGGGGGGGAGAGACCCAGTACTTC.

The chain carries TRBV5-1 and TRBJ2-3, with 7 bases fitting TRBD2. V trimming: 5 bases; J trimming: 4 bases; junction bases outside the gene matches: 7. Germline V CDR1 and CDR2: SGHRS, YFSETQ. The CDR3 is 14 residues long. As DNA, the CDR3 is TGCGCCAGCAGTGCTGCGGGAGACTCAGATACGCAGTATTTT. Its translation is CASSAAGDSDTQYF.

This sequence joins TRBV6-1 and TRBJ2-2, with no clear D. CDR1 MNHNS and CDR2 SASEGT come from the germline V gene. CDR3 length: 12 residues. The V end lost 7 bases, the J end lost 4 bases, and 7 bases lay between the germline ends. CDR3 sequence (DNA): TGTGCCAGCACTCGGCCCACCGGGGAGCTGTTTTTT. It specifies CASTRPTGELFF.